This TCR beta chain was identified in a study of blood T cell repertoires in COVID-19. The CDR3 consists of 13 residues. Germline V gene sequence: CDR1 MNHEY, CDR2 SVGAGI. V was trimmed by 2 bases and J by 4 bases, leaving 8 bases between them. The repertoire was sequenced with immunoSEQ multiplex PCR; TCRdb's copy has only in-frame clones and lacks some. The sample includes hundreds of thousands of clones, 88% of them seen just once. This chain uses TRBV6-5 with TRBJ1-1; D unclear. Material: PBMCs or T cells enriched from blood (not recorded which). The TCR comes from a woman in her fifties or sixties who had recovered from COVID-19. CDR3 region: CASSYPGGTEAFF. The CDR3 DNA reads TGTGCCAGCAGTTACCCGGGTGGCACTGAAGCTTTCTTT.